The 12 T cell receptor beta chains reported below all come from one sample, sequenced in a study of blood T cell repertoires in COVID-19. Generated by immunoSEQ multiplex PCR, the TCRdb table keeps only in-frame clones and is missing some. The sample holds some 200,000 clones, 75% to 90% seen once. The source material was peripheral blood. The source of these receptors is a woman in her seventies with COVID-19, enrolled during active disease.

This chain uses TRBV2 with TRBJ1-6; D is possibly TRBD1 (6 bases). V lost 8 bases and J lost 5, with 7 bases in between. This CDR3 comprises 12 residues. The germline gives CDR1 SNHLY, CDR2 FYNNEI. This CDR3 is CASGQHNSPLHF. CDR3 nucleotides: TGTGCCAGCGGACAGCATAATTCACCCCTCCACTTT.

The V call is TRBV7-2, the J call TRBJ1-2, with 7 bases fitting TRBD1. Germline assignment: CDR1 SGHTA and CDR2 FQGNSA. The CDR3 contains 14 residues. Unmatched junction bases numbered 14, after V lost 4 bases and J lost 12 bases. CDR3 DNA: TGTGCCAGCAGCTCAGAGAGACAGGGTCTGTTGAACACCTTC. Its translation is CASSSERQGLLNTF.

CDR3: CASSHSMGTGFRNEQFF. The CDR3 nucleotides are TGCGCCAGCAGCCATTCGATGGGGACAGGGTTCAGGAATGAGCAGTTCTTC. V is TRBV4-1 and J is TRBJ2-1; 9 nucleotides line up with TRBD1. The germline V gene encodes CDR1 MGHRA and CDR2 YSYEKL. This CDR3 is built from 17 residues. Germline trimming cut 3 bases from V and 7 bases from J; bases unmatched to any gene: 13.

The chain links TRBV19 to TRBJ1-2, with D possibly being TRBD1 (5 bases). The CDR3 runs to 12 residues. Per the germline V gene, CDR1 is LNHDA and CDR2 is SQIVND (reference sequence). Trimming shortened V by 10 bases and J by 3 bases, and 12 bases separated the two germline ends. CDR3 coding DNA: TGTGCCACTGACGACAGATACTATGGCTACACCTTC. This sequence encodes CATDDRYYGYTF.

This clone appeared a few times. This CDR3 reads CASSLPRIASYEQYF. In DNA form, the CDR3 reads TGTGCCAGCAGTCTCCCCCGGATAGCCTCCTACGAGCAGTACTTC. This chain joins TRBV6-2 or TRBV6-3 and TRBJ2-7; D uncertain. Trimming cost V 5 bases and J 0 bases, with 14 bases left between them. This CDR3 has 15 residues. In germline, CDR1 is MNHEY, CDR2 SVGEGT.

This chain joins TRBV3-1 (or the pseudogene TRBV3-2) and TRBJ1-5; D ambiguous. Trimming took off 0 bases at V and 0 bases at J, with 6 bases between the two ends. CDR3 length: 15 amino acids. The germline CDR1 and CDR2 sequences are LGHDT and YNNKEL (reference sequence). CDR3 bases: TGTGCCAGCAGCCAAGATATCTCTAGCAATCAGCCCCAGCATTTT. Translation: CASSQDISSNQPQHF.

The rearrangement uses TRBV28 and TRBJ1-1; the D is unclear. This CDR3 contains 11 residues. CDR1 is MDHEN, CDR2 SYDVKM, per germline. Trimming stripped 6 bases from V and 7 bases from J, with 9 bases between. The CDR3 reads CASRIELEAFF. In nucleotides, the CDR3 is TGTGCCAGCAGGATTGAACTTGAAGCTTTCTTT.

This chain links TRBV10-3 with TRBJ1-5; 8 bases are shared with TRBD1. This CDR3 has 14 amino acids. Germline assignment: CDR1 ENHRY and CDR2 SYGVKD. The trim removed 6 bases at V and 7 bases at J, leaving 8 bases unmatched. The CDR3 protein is CAISATGDGQPQHF. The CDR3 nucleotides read TGTGCCATCAGCGCGACAGGGGACGGACAGCCCCAGCATTTT.

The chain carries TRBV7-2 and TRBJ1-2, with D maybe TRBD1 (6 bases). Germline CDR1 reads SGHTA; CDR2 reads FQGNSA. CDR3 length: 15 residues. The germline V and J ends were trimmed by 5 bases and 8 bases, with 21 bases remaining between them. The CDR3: CASSHDRKLEGGYTF. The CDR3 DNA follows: TGTGCCAGCAGCCATGACAGGAAACTAGAGGGAGGCTACACCTTC.

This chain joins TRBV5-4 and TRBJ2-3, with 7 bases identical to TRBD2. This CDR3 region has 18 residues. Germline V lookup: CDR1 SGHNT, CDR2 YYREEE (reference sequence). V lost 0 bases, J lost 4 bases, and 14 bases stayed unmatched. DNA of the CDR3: TGTGCCAGCAGCTTGGGTAGGTTTGGACTAGGAGTCGCAGATACGCAGTATTTT. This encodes CASSLGRFGLGVADTQYF.

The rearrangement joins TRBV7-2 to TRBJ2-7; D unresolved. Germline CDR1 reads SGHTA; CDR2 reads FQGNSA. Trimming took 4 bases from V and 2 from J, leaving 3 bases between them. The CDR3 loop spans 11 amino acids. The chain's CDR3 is CASSSAYEQYF. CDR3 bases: TGTGCCAGCAGCTCCGCCTACGAGCAGTACTTC. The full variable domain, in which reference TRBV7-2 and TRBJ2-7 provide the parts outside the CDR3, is GAGVSQSPSNKVTEKGKDVELRCDPISGHTALYWYRQSLGQGLEFLIYFQGNSAPDKSGLPSDRFSAERTGGSVSTLTIQRTQQEDSAVYLCASSSAYEQYFGPGTRLTVT.

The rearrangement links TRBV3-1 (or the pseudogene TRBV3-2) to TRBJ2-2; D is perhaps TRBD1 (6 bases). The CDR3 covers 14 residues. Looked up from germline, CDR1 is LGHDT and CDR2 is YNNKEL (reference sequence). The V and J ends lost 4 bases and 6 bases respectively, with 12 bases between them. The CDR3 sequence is CASSPTGRPGELFF. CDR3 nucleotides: TGTGCCAGCAGCCCGACAGGTAGACCCGGGGAGCTGTTTTTT.